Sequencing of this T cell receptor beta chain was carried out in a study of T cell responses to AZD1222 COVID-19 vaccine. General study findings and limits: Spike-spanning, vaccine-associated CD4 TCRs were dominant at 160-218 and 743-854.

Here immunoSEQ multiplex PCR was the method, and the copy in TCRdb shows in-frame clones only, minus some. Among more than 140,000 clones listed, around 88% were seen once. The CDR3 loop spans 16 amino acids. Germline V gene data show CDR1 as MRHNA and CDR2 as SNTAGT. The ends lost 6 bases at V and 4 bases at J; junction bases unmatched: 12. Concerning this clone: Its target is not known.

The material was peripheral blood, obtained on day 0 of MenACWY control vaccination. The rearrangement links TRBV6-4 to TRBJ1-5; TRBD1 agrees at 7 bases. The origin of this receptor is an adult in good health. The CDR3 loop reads CASSKPKGQKNQPQHF. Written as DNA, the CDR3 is TGTGCCAGCAGCAAACCTAAGGGACAGAAAAATCAGCCCCAGCATTTT.